The source of this TCR beta chain is a study of T cell responses to AZD1222 COVID-19 vaccine (dated by TCRdb to about 2021). Some background on the complete study: TCR sequencing was performed for approximately 240 trial participants, of whom some 200 were given two doses of AZD1222 and around 25 were given two doses of MenACWY control vaccine. Trial participants were enrolled by age into 18-55, 56-69 and 70-plus year subgroups, with about 150, 28 and 57 TCR-sequenced participants respectively.

The CDR3 numbers 15 residues from cysteine through phenylalanine. This entry keeps only the CDR3 DNA: 45 bases, framed from base 1. Taken from the germline V gene, the CDR1 and CDR2 loops are KGHDR and SFDVKD. V is pruned by 2 bases and J by 5 bases, leaving 4 bases of the junction without a gene match. The CDR3 regions of human TCRbeta chains were analyzed by immunosequencing. The paper's data handling went like this. TCRs in the repertoires were matched against a reference library of SARS-CoV-2-specific TCRs that had been generated with the MIRA antigen-specificity platform. Breadth was defined as the fraction of unique TCRs that were SARS-CoV-2-associated. Depth was defined as the fraction of total T cells that were SARS-CoV-2-associated. Using the MIRA data, every spike-specific TCR was mapped to the spike region that the TCR reacted to and assigned to either a CD4 or a CD8 class. Log10-transformed breadth and depth values were compared by one-way ANOVA with Sidak's multiple comparisons tests. Held by TCRdb, this immuneACCESS table contains in-frame sequences only and omits some clones. Under half of the omission traces to an unresolved V gene where checked; the cause of the rest is unknown. V, J and clone size are taken as reported in that table, and D and trimming were inferred from the DNA itself. For this sample there are fewer than 130,000 clones; about 90% appear just once. Of the sample, 15% falls within the top ten clones.

The research as a whole found: The whole spike protein was spanned by vaccine-associated CD4 TCRs, and dominant responses were seen in regions 160-218 and 743-854. Nearly half of unique spike-specific TCRs reportedly recognized epitopes outside regions mutated in the B.1.351 and B.1.1.7 variants. After two AZD1222 doses, both the breadth and the depth of spike-specific TCRs were significantly higher than at day 0 and than in MenACWY recipients. No day 14 peak-response samples were available, so repertoires were characterized only after the peak T cell response. Only five or six AZD1222 recipients were SARS-CoV-2 seropositive at baseline, limiting conclusions about previously exposed vaccinees. The 56-69-year group was small, and its depth increase did not reach significance, likely because of low power. Most participants were white British and females outnumbered males, and the authors suggested that clonal diversity may have been underestimated.

This sample's time point label indicates: about 28 days (+/-7) after the second vaccine dose. AZD1222 recipients given second doses at about 4 weeks or at about 12 weeks were pooled, since spike-specific TCR depth and breadth were not found to differ between the two schedules. Vaccinee samples came from UK trials COV001 and COV002, including a single-blind randomized controlled phase 2/3 trial of AZD1222 (ChAdOx1 nCoV-19) in healthy adults. For TCRbeta chain sequencing, PBMC samples from trial participants were taken at day 0 and at day 28 after the second dose. This clone was detected a few times. Its target antigen remains unknown. Base qualities are not recorded, but no much larger clone differs from it by a single base.

The starting material was peripheral blood, obtained 28 days after the second AZD1222 dose. This clonotype was obtained from an adult who received the AZD1222 COVID-19 vaccine. Recombination joined TRBV24-1 with TRBJ2-5; TRBD2 aligns with 10 central bases. The base sequence is TGTGCCACCAGTGATTCAGCGGGGGGGTTGGAGACCCAGTACTTC. Its amino acids are CATSDSAGGLETQYF.